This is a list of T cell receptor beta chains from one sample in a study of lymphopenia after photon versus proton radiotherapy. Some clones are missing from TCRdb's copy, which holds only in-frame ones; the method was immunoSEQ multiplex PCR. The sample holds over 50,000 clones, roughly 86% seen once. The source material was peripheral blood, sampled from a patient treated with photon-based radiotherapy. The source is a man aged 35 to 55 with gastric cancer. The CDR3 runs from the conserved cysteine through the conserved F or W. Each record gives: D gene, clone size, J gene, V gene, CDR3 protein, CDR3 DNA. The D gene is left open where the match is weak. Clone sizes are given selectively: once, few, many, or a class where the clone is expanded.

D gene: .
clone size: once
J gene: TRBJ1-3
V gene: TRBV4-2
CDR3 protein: CASSQEGTRSGNTIYF
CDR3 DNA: TGTGCCAGCAGCCAAGAAGGGACACGCTCTGGAAACACCATATATTTT

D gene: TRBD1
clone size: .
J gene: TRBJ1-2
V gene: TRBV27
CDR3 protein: CASSLQQGNYGYTF
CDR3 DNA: TGTGCCAGCAGTTTACAACAGGGGAACTATGGCTACACCTTC

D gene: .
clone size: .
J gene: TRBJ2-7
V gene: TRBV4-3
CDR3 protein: CASSQDWVTPSYEQYF
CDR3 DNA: TGCGCCAGCAGCCAAGATTGGGTTACCCCCTCCTACGAGCAGTACTTC

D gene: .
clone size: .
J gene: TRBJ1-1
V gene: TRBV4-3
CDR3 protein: CASSLRVSGTEAFF
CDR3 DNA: TGCGCCAGCAGCCTCCGGGTTTCGGGCACTGAAGCTTTCTTT

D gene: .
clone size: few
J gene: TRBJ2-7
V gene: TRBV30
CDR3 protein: CAWGNYEQYF
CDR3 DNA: TGTGCCTGGGGGAACTACGAGCAGTACTTC

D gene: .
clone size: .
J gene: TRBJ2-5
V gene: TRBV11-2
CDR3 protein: CASSPGETQYF
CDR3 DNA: TGTGCCAGCAGCCCGGGGGAGACCCAGTACTTC

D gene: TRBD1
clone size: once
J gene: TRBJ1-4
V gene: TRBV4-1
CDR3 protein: CASSQDGTANEKLFF
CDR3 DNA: TGCGCCAGCAGCCAAGACGGGACAGCTAATGAAAAACTGTTTTTT

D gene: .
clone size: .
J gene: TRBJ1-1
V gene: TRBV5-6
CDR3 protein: CASSVRRQTSPRMNTEAFF
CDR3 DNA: TGTGCCAGCAGCGTACGACGACAGACCTCTCCCAGAATGAACACTGAAGCTTTCTTT

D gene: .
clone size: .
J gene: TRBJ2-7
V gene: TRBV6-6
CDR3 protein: CATGKQDPTRQYF
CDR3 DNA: TGTGCCACCGGGAAACAGGACCCTACGAGGCAGTACTTC

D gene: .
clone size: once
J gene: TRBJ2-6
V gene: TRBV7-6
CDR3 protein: CASSSGVESHSRANVLTF
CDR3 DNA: TGTGCCAGCAGCTCTGGTGTTGAATCTCACAGTCGGGCCAACGTCCTGACTTTC

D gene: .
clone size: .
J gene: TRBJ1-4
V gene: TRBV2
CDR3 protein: CASKGNNEKLFF
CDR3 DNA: TGTGCCAGCAAGGGGAATAATGAAAAACTGTTTTTT

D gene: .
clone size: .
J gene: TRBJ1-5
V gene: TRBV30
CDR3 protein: CAWRGGDNQPQHF
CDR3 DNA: TGTGCCTGGAGGGGAGGTGACAATCAGCCCCAGCATTTT

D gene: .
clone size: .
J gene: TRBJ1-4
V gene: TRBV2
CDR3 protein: CASSEEGGPTNEKLFF
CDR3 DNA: TGTGCCAGCAGTGAGGAGGGGGGCCCAACTAATGAAAAACTGTTTTTT

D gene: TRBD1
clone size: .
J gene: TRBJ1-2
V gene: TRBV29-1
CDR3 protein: CSVGGQGYGYTF
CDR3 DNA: TGCAGCGTTGGGGGACAGGGTTATGGCTACACCTTC

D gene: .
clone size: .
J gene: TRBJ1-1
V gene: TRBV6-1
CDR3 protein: CASRELRGADTEAFF
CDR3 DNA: TGTGCCAGCAGAGAGCTGAGGGGCGCGGACACTGAAGCTTTCTTT

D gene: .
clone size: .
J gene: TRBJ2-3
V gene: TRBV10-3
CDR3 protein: CAIALGDTQYF
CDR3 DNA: TGTGCCATCGCACTAGGAGATACGCAGTATTTT

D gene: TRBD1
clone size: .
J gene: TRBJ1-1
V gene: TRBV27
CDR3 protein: CASSPGTGSNTEAFF
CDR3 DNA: TGTGCCAGCAGTCCTGGGACAGGGAGCAACACTGAAGCTTTCTTT

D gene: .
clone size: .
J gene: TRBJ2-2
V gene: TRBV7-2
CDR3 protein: CASTAGRTNTGELFF
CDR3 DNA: TGTGCCAGCACCGCCGGGCGGACGAACACCGGGGAGCTGTTTTTT

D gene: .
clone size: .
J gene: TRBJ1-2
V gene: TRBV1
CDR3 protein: CTSSPGQGERNTF
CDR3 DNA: TGCACCAGCAGCCCGGGACAGGGAGAGAGAAACACCTTC

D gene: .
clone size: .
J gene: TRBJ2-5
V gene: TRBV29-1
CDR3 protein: CSAEGTQYF
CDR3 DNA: TGCAGCGCCGAAGGGACCCAGTACTTC

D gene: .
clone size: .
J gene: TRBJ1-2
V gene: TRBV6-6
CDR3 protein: CASSYSKRDGYTF
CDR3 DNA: TGTGCCAGCAGTTACTCGAAGAGGGACGGCTACACCTTC

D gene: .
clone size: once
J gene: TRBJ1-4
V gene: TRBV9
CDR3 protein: CASSPRSGTNEKLFF
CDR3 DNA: TGTGCCAGCAGCCCCCGTAGCGGCACTAATGAAAAACTGTTTTTT

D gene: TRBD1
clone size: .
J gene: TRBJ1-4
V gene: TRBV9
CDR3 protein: CASSVGTGPGTNEKLFF
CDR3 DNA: TGTGCCAGCAGCGTGGGGACAGGCCCTGGGACTAATGAAAAACTGTTTTTT

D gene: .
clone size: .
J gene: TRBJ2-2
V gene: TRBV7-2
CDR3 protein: CASSLYRTGELFF
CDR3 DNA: TGTGCCAGCAGCTTATACCGCACCGGGGAGCTGTTTTTT

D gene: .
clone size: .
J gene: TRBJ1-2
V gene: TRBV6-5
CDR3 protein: CASSRRDYGYTF
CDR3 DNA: TGTGCCAGCAGTAGAAGAGACTATGGCTACACCTTC

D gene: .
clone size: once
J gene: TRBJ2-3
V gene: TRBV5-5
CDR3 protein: CASSWGPLSTDTQYF
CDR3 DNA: TGTGCCAGCAGCTGGGGACCGCTCAGCACAGATACGCAGTATTTT

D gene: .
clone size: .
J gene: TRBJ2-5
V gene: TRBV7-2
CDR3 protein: CASSFSETQYF
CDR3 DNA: TGTGCCAGCAGCTTTTCCGAGACCCAGTACTTC

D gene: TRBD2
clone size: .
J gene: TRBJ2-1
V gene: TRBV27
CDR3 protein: CASSLSTSGGPNEQFF
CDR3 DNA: TGTGCCAGCAGTTTATCCACTAGCGGGGGGCCCAATGAGCAGTTCTTC

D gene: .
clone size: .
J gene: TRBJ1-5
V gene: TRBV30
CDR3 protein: CAWSAGTLGGQPQHF
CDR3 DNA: TGTGCCTGGAGTGCCGGGACACTGGGTGGGCAGCCCCAGCATTTT

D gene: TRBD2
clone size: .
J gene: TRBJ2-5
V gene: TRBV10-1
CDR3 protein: CASSDRTSGRQETQYF
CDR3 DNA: TGCGCCAGCAGTGATCGGACTAGCGGGCGCCAAGAGACCCAGTACTTC

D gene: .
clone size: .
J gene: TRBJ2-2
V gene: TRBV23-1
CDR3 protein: CASSWTENTGELFF
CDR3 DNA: TGCGCCAGCAGCTGGACAGAAAACACCGGGGAGCTGTTTTTT

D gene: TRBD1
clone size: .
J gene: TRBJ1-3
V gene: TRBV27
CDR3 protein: CASSSIGQGDTIYF
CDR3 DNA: TGTGCCAGCAGTTCCATCGGACAGGGCGACACCATATATTTT

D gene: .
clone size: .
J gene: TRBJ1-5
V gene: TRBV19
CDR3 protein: CASSPRGAYRDQQSNQPQHF
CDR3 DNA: TGTGCCAGTAGTCCCAGGGGAGCCTACAGGGATCAGCAAAGCAATCAGCCCCAGCATTTT

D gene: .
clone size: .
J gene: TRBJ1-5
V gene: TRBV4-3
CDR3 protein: CASSQDGGGGQPQHF
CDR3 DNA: TGCGCCAGCAGCCAAGATGGGGGAGGGGGTCAGCCCCAGCATTTT

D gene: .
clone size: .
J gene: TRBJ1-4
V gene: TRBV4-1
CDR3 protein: CASSQVGGEKLFF
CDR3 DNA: TGCGCCAGCAGCCAAGTAGGGGGTGAAAAACTGTTTTTT

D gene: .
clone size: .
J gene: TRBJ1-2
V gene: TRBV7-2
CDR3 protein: CASSFTGNNYGYTF
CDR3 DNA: TGTGCCAGCAGCTTTACAGGGAATAACTATGGCTACACCTTC

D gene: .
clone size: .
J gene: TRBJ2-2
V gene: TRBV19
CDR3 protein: CASQPRAGELFF
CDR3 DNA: TGTGCCAGTCAACCGAGGGCCGGGGAGCTGTTTTTT

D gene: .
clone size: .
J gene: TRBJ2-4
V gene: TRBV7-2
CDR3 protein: CASSAPPRPSRHF
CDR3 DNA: TGTGCCAGCAGCGCCCCCCCGAGACCCTCGAGGCACTTC

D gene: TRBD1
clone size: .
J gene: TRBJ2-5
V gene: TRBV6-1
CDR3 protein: CASSDIRRGTETQYF
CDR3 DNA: TGTGCCAGCAGTGACATCCGCAGGGGGACGGAGACCCAGTACTTC

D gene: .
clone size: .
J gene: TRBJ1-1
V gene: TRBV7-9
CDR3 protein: CASSSSWAEAFF
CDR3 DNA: TGTGCCAGCAGCTCAAGTTGGGCTGAAGCTTTCTTT

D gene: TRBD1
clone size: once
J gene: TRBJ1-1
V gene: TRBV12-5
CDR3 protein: CASGPGTAERRGRDTEAFF
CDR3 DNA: TGTGCTAGTGGCCCCGGGACAGCGGAGCGCCGCGGGAGGGACACTGAAGCTTTCTTT

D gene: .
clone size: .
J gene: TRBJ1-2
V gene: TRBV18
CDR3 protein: CASSLGRERGYTF
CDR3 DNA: TGTGCCAGCTCACTCGGGAGGGAACGAGGCTACACCTTC

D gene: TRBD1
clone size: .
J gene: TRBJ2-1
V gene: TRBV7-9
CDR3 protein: CASSQRRGQGYNEQFF
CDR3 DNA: TGTGCCAGCAGCCAGCGGCGGGGACAGGGATACAATGAGCAGTTCTTC

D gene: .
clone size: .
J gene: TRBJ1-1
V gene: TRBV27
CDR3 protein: CASSLGGGNAFF
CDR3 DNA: TGTGCCAGCAGTTTAGGTGGGGGTAACGCTTTCTTT

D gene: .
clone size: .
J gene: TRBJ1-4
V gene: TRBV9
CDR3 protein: CASSVAPTGLRNEKLFF
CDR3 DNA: TGTGCCAGCAGCGTAGCTCCAACCGGGCTAAGGAATGAAAAACTGTTTTTT

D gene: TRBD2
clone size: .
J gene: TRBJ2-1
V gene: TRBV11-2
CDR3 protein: CASSGGLAGYNEQFF
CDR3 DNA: TGTGCCAGCAGCGGGGGACTAGCGGGCTACAATGAGCAGTTCTTC

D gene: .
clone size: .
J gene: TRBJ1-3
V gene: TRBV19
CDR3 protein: CASSIGTGAGNTIYF
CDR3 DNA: TGTGCCAGTAGTATTGGTACAGGTGCTGGAAACACCATATATTTT

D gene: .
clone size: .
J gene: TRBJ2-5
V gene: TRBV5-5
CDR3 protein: CASSFGWIQETQYF
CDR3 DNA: TGTGCCAGCAGCTTTGGGTGGATACAAGAGACCCAGTACTTC

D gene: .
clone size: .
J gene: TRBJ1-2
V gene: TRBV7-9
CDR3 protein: CASSGGGILNYGYTF
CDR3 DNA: TGTGCCAGCAGCGGCGGCGGGATTTTAAACTATGGCTACACCTTC

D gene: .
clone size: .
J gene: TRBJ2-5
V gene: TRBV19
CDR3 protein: CASSIYGRTDTGNKGTQYF
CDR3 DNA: TGTGCCAGTAGTATTTACGGCAGGACCGATACCGGCAACAAAGGGACCCAGTACTTC

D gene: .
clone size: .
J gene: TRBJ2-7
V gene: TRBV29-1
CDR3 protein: CSVGRESYEQYF
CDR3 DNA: TGCAGCGTTGGGAGGGAGTCCTACGAGCAGTACTTC

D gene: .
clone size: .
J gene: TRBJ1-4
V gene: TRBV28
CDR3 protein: CAVVVMEGLSEKLFF
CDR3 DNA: TGTGCCGTAGTAGTAATGGAGGGGTTGAGTGAAAAACTGTTTTTT

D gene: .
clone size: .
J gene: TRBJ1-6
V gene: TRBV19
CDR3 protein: CASSQQGDNSPLHF
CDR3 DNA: TGTGCCAGTAGCCAACAGGGTGATAATTCACCCCTCCACTTT

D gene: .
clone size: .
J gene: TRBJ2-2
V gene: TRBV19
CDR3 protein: CASSSGASGELFF
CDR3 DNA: TGTGCCAGTAGTAGCGGGGCGAGCGGGGAGCTGTTTTTT

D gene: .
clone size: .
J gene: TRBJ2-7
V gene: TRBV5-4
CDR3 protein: CASSLRGAEYEQYF
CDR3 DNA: TGTGCCAGCAGCTTGAGGGGGGCCGAATACGAGCAGTACTTC

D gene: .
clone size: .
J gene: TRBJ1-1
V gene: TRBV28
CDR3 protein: CASSLGGGRTEAFF
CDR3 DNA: TGTGCCAGCAGTTTGGGCGGCGGGAGGACTGAAGCTTTCTTT

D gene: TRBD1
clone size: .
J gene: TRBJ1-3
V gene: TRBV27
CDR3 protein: CASSSGGSGNTIYF
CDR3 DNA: TGTGCCAGCAGTTCAGGGGGCTCTGGAAACACCATATATTTT

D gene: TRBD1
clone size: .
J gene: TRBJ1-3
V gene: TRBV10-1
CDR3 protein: CASDRQGQGNTIYF
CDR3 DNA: TGCGCCAGTGACCGACAGGGTCAAGGAAACACCATATATTTT